The 14 T cell receptor beta chains below come from one sample, sequenced in a study of blood T cell repertoires in COVID-19. The protocol was immunoSEQ multiplex PCR, while the TCRdb copy is restricted to in-frame clones and leaves out a portion. The sample shows around 150,000 clones, around nine tenths of them seen only once. The sequenced material came from peripheral blood. The receptor set was obtained from a woman in her thirties or forties with acute or convalescent COVID-19.

The V gene is TRBV7-2, the J gene TRBJ2-5, with 9 bases fitting TRBD2. The J segment lost 4 bases and the V segment lost 6 bases, leaving 12 bases of the junction unmatched. CDR3 length: 16 amino acids. Germline CDR1 reads SGHTA; CDR2 reads FQGNSA. CDR3 sequence (DNA): TGTGCCAGCAGTCCAACTCCTAGAGCGGGAGGAGAGACCCAGTACTTC. Translated: CASSPTPRAGGETQYF.

CDR3 loop: CASSLVRLALQETQYF. CDR3 coding DNA: TGTGCCAGCAGCTTAGTTCGCCTAGCCCTTCAAGAGACCCAGTACTTC. The rearrangement links TRBV7-2 to TRBJ2-5; a weak D match, TRBD2 (5 bases). The germline CDR1 and CDR2 sequences are SGHTA and FQGNSA. The CDR3 is 16 residues long. The V end lost 1 base, the J end lost 2 bases, and 14 bases lay between the germline ends.

The chain carries TRBV7-2 and TRBJ2-7; maybe TRBD1 (6 bases). Looked up from germline, CDR1 is SGHTA and CDR2 is FQGNSA. This CDR3 is built from 14 residues. The V end was cut by 5 bases, the J end by 2 bases, with 13 bases between. CDR3 DNA sequence: TGTGCCAGCAGCAACCGGGACAACACCTACGAGCAGTACTTC. Translating gives CASSNRDNTYEQYF.

The chain recombines TRBV21-1 with TRBJ2-7; the D segment call TRBD2 is taken from the table without a DNA check. TRBV21-1 is an annotated pseudogene. There are 20 residues in the CDR3. The CDR3, as DNA: TGTGCCAGCAGCAAAGGTGGTAAATCTACAGGCGGGAGGTTCGTCTACGAGCAGTACTTC. This codes for CASSKGGKSTGGRFVYEQYF.

The rearrangement uses TRBV15 and TRBJ2-7; 12 bases are shared with TRBD1. Germline V gene sequence: CDR1 LNHNV, CDR2 YYDKDF (reference sequence). V lost 7 bases, J lost 6 bases, and 7 bases stayed unmatched. The CDR3 loop spans 14 amino acids. CDR3 sequence (DNA): TGTGCCACCACCCCGGGACAGGGGGCAACCGAGCAGTACTTC. It codes for CATTPGQGATEQYF.

The rearrangement uses TRBV5-1 and TRBJ2-3; 9 positions agree with TRBD2. V was clipped by 1 base and J by 1 base; unmatched bases: 4. CDR1 is SGHRS and CDR2 is YFSETQ in the germline V gene. The CDR3 sequence is 16 residues long. This CDR3 is CASSLIAGVGTDTQYF. In DNA form, the CDR3 reads TGCGCCAGCAGCTTGATAGCGGGAGTGGGCACAGATACGCAGTATTTT. The full variable domain, rest sourced from reference TRBV5-1 and TRBJ2-3, is KAGVTQTPRYLIKTRGQQVTLSCSPISGHRSVSWYQQTPGQGLQFLFEYFSETQRNKGNFPGRFSGRQFSNSRSEMNVSTLELGDSALYLCASSLIAGVGTDTQYFGPGTRLTVL.

The chain combines TRBV7-3 with TRBJ2-5; D is possibly TRBD2 (7 bases). From germline, CDR1 is SGHTA and CDR2 FQGTGA. The V gene lost 5 bases and the J gene lost 4 bases, with 11 bases spanning the gap. The CDR3 totals 13 residues. CDR3 sequence reads: CASSPGGLETQYF. The CDR3 DNA follows: TGTGCCAGCAGCCCCGGGGGGCTAGAGACCCAGTACTTC.

V and J are TRBV4-1 and TRBJ1-1; D possibly corresponds to TRBD1 (5 bases). The V gene lost 0 bases and the J gene lost 1 base, with 6 bases spanning the gap. The CDR3 is made up of 14 amino acids. The germline gives CDR1 MGHRA, CDR2 YSYEKL. CDR3 DNA: TGCGCCAGCAGCCAAGAGACAGCGAACACTGAAGCTTTCTTT. Translating it yields CASSQETANTEAFF.

The V and J genes are TRBV12-3 or TRBV12-4 and TRBJ2-7, with D perhaps TRBD1 (5 bases). With 3 bases removed from V and 6 bases from J, the gap between germline ends came to 12 bases. CDR3 length: 13 residues. The DNA of the CDR3 is TGTGCCAGCAGTTTGATAGGGGCGAGCGAGCAGTACTTC. The encoded protein is CASSLIGASEQYF.

The CDR3 coding sequence is TGTGCCAGTAGTACGGATCGGACAGGGCTCTATGGCTACACCTTC. Translating gives CASSTDRTGLYGYTF. V usage is TRBV19 and J usage is TRBJ1-2; 8 positions agree with TRBD1. V shed 4 bases and J 4 bases; nucleotides not matched to a gene: 8. The CDR3 extends over 15 amino acids. Germline V gene sequence: CDR1 LNHDA, CDR2 SQIVND (reference sequence). Looking up the rest from reference TRBV19 and TRBJ1-2 gives the full variable domain: DGGITQSPKYLFRKEGQNVTLSCEQNLNHDAMYWYRQDPGQGLRLIYYSQIVNDFQKGDIAEGYSVSREKKESFPLTVTSAQKNPTAFYLCASSTDRTGLYGYTFGSGTRLTVV.

The J gene is TRBJ2-7, the V gene TRBV28; no definite D call. Per germline, CDR1 MDHEN and CDR2 SYDVKM. V lost 6 bases to trimming and J lost 5 bases, with 11 bases between them. The CDR3 loop spans 12 amino acids. Here the CDR3 reads CASSSVRDEQYF. The DNA of the CDR3 is TGTGCCAGCAGCTCTGTTCGGGACGAGCAGTACTTC. Full variable domain (outside the CDR3, taken from reference TRBV28 and TRBJ2-7): DVKVTQSSRYLVKRTGEKVFLECVQDMDHENMFWYRQDPGLGLRLIYFSYDVKMKEKGDIPEGYSVSREKKERFSLILESASTNQTSMYLCASSSVRDEQYFGPGTRLTVT.

This chain joins TRBV5-5 and TRBJ2-7, with D maybe TRBD1 (6 bases). Trimming removed 4 bases from V and 0 bases from J, with 11 bases in between. This CDR3 has 14 amino acids. Germline-derived CDR1 and CDR2 are SGHKS and YYEKEE (reference sequence). The chain's CDR3 is CASSLRDNSYEQYF. CDR3 in DNA: TGTGCCAGCAGCCTCCGGGACAACTCCTACGAGCAGTACTTC. Together with reference TRBV5-5 and TRBJ2-7, the CDR3 gives the full variable domain: DAGVTQSPTHLIKTRGQQVTLRCSPISGHKSVSWYQQVLGQGPQFIFQYYEKEERGRGNFPDRFSARQFPNYSSELNVNALLLGDSALYLCASSLRDNSYEQYFGPGTRLTVT.

This clone was counted between two and nine times. This rearrangement joins TRBV20-1 to TRBJ2-1; no clear D. With 6 bases removed from V and 8 bases from J, the gap between germline ends came to 11 bases. Per germline, CDR1 DFQATT and CDR2 SNEGSKA (reference sequence). There are 11 residues in the CDR3. CDR3 protein: CSAQQGDEQFF. CDR3 coding DNA: TGCAGTGCCCAGCAAGGAGATGAGCAGTTCTTC.

V usage is TRBV2 and J usage is TRBJ1-1; D is undetermined. The germline V and J ends were trimmed by 3 bases and 10 bases, with 12 bases remaining between them. This CDR3 contains 12 residues. CDR1 and CDR2 (germline): SNHLY, FYNNEI. CDR3 DNA sequence: TGTGCCAGCAGTGACAACACGCCGGGAGCTTTCTTT. This gives the protein CASSDNTPGAFF.